The 20 T cell receptor beta chains reported below all come from one sample, sequenced in a study of identical twins. Each CDR3 protein is one row after TCRdb ran MiXCR on the 5' RACE reads. The data show 520,000 or so distinct CDR3 sequences, 22% seen once. Separately, the same data were catalogued under a study of T cells expressing NK-cell markers.

The sequenced material came from CD4+ T cells sorted from blood. These TCRs come from a young woman in good health.

The chain links TRBV3-1 to TRBJ2-1; D is unclear. Germline-derived CDR1 and CDR2 are LGHDT and YNNKEL (reference sequence). V was pared by 1 base and J by 9 bases, with 10 bases between. The CDR3 has 13 amino acids. Written as DNA, the CDR3 is TGTGCCAGCAGCCAAGGGGGAACCGGTGAGCAGTTCTTC. As protein: CASSQGGTGEQFF.

This chain joins TRBV2 and TRBJ2-1, with unresolved D. The CDR3 length is 14 residues. The V gene's germline CDR1 is SNHLY and CDR2 FYNNEI. Trimming cost V 7 bases and J 8 bases, with 18 bases left between them. CDR3 in DNA: TGTGCCAGCAAGCAGGACCCCTTTGGCGATGAGCAGTTCTTC. Translation: CASKQDPFGDEQFF.

This clonotype was picked up many times. V gene TRBV10-3 combines with J gene TRBJ2-5; 13 bases map to TRBD2. The length of the CDR3 is 15 residues. The J segment lost 10 bases and the V segment lost 4 bases, leaving 9 bases of the junction unmatched. Germline loops: CDR1 ENHRY, CDR2 SYGVKD. DNA of the CDR3: TGTGCCATCAGTGGGGGACTAGCGGGGCCAGAGGGCCAGTACTTC. Its protein is CAISGGLAGPEGQYF.

This sequence joins TRBV21-1 and TRBJ2-7; the D call in the table, TRBD2, was not verified against the DNA. TRBV21-1 is labeled a pseudogene. The CDR3 totals 14 residues. Written as DNA, the CDR3 is TGTGCCAGCAGCGGAGGGATAGGATCCTACGAGCAGTACTTC. This encodes CASSGGIGSYEQYF.

The chain recombines TRBV20-1 with TRBJ2-7, with TRBD1 identical over 12 bases. Germline CDR1 is DFQATT and CDR2 is SNEGSKA (reference sequence). CDR3 length equals 18 residues. J lost 4 bases, V lost 0 bases, and 13 bases had no gene match. For the CDR3, the DNA is TGCAGTGCTAGAGATGCCGGGACAGGGGGCCCGATATGGTACGAGCAGTACTTC. Translated, it gives CSARDAGTGGPIWYEQYF.

This rearrangement joins TRBV27 to TRBJ2-2, with D possibly TRBD2 on 6 matching bases. The CDR3 runs 14 residues. Trimming took off 6 bases at V and 1 base at J, with 9 bases between the two ends. Germline-derived CDR1 and CDR2 are MNHEY and SMNVEV (reference sequence). In DNA form, the CDR3 reads TGTGCCAGCAGGCTGCGGGGGAACACCGGGGAGCTGTTTTTT. It translates to CASRLRGNTGELFF.

The rearrangement links TRBV30 to TRBJ2-3; perhaps TRBD2 as D (6 bases). This CDR3 has 14 residues. V shed 0 bases and J shed 3 bases, with 10 bases lying between them. CDR1 and CDR2 (germline): GTSNPN, SVGIG (reference sequence). The CDR3 loop is CAWSVRGMTDTQYF. DNA of the CDR3: TGTGCCTGGAGTGTACGCGGGATGACAGATACGCAGTATTTT.

This clonotype has only a few counts. The rearrangement uses TRBV7-9 and TRBJ1-6; D is ambiguous. This CDR3 has 12 residues. With 2 bases removed from V and 14 bases from J, the gap between germline ends came to 10 bases. The germline V gene encodes CDR1 SEHNR and CDR2 FQNEAQ (reference sequence). CDR3 DNA sequence: TGTGCCAGCAGCTTAAGCCCCTCGTCCCTCCACTTT. Translating it yields CASSLSPSSLHF.

This chain joins TRBV11-2 and TRBJ2-3; 10 bases align to TRBD2. The CDR3 is 17 amino acids. Germline V gene data show CDR1 as SGHAT and CDR2 as FQNNGV. Trimming at V came to 6 bases and at J to 3 bases, leaving 12 bases not matched to a gene. The CDR3 sequence: CASRSGTSAFGTDTQYF. CDR3 DNA: TGTGCCAGCAGGTCCGGGACTAGCGCGTTCGGGACAGATACGCAGTATTTT.

The rearrangement links TRBV12-3 or TRBV12-4 to TRBJ2-3; D gene ambiguous. The CDR3 consists of 15 residues. V lost 3 bases and J 0 bases, leaving 10 bases between the germline ends. The CDR3 DNA reads TGTGCCAGCAGTTTCGGATTTCCTAGCACAGATACGCAGTATTTT. The encoded protein is CASSFGFPSTDTQYF.

Only a few counts were recorded for this clonotype. This sequence joins TRBV12-3 or TRBV12-4 and TRBJ2-2; 12 bases match TRBD2. After removal of 7 bases from V and 5 bases from J, the junction contained 8 bases not matched to a gene. The CDR3 spans 16 residues. The CDR3: CASKGRTSGDTGELFF. The DNA for the CDR3 is TGTGCCAGCAAGGGGAGGACTAGCGGGGATACCGGGGAGCTGTTTTTT.

This clonotype was detected only a few times. The chain employs TRBV6-4 and TRBJ1-1, with D unclear. The CDR3 is 14 amino acids. V lost 4 bases to trimming and J lost 1 base, with 10 bases between them. Germline CDR1 reads MRHNA; CDR2 reads SNTAGT. The CDR3: CASSVEFGNTEAFF. CDR3 in DNA: TGTGCCAGCAGTGTCGAATTCGGGAACACTGAAGCTTTCTTT.

The rearrangement uses TRBV5-1 and TRBJ2-3, with D hard to call. Germline V lookup: CDR1 SGHRS, CDR2 YFSETQ. The CDR3 totals 13 residues. Trimming stripped 4 bases from V and 2 bases from J, with 8 bases between. The CDR3 bases are TGCGCCAGCAGCCCGGGCAACACAGATACGCAGTATTTT. It yields the protein CASSPGNTDTQYF. The entire variable domain, with the rest obtained from reference TRBV5-1 and TRBJ2-3, is as follows: KAGVTQTPRYLIKTRGQQVTLSCSPISGHRSVSWYQQTPGQGLQFLFEYFSETQRNKGNFPGRFSGRQFSNSRSEMNVSTLELGDSALYLCASSPGNTDTQYFGPGTRLTVL.

The V and J genes are TRBV6-6 and TRBJ2-7, with D perhaps TRBD1 (5 bases). CDR1 and CDR2 (germline): MNHNY, SVGAGI (reference sequence). Trimming removed 1 base at V and 3 bases at J, with 7 bases between. CDR3 length: 13 residues. The CDR3 is CASSYYRSYEQYF. The CDR3, as DNA: TGTGCCAGCAGTTACTACAGGAGCTACGAGCAGTACTTC.

In its sample, this clonotype was seen a few times. The J gene is TRBJ2-5, the V gene TRBV20-1, with 7 positions matching TRBD2. The J segment lost 3 bases and the V segment lost 3 bases, leaving 4 bases of the junction unmatched. Germline V gene sequence: CDR1 DFQATT, CDR2 SNEGSKA (reference sequence). The CDR3 loop spans 13 amino acids. The CDR3: CSASREAKETQYF. CDR3 bases: TGCAGTGCTAGCCGGGAGGCAAAAGAGACCCAGTACTTC.

This clonotype has more than one count but fewer than ten. The chain joins TRBV7-2 to TRBJ1-5, with 7 bases aligning to TRBD1. CDR3 length equals 15 residues. Germline V lookup: CDR1 SGHTA, CDR2 FQGNSA. The V gene end was trimmed by 2 bases and the J gene end by 6 bases; junction bases not matched to a gene: 7. The CDR3 coding sequence is TGTGCCAGCAGCTTACGGGCAGGGGGAGCTCAGCCCCAGCATTTT. This gives the protein CASSLRAGGAQPQHF.

The sample holds a few counts of this clonotype. The genes are TRBV12-3 or TRBV12-4 and TRBJ2-1, with D tentatively TRBD1 (7 bases). The CDR3 loop spans 14 amino acids. The V end was cut by 3 bases, the J end by 9 bases, with 15 bases between. The CDR3 sequence is CASSLEGAVGEQFF. CDR3 bases: TGTGCCAGCAGTTTGGAGGGGGCCGTCGGTGAGCAGTTCTTC.

This chain uses TRBV3-1 with TRBJ2-2; D gene uncertain. CDR3 length: 13 amino acids. The V and J ends lost 1 base and 7 bases respectively, with 7 bases between them. Germline V gives CDR1 LGHDT, CDR2 YNNKEL (reference sequence). Here the CDR3 reads CASSQARHGELFF. CDR3 bases: TGTGCCAGCAGCCAAGCACGGCACGGGGAGCTGTTTTTT. Full variable domain (outside the CDR3, taken from reference TRBV3-1 and TRBJ2-2): DTAVSQTPKYLVTQMGNDKSIKCEQNLGHDTMYWYKQDSKKFLKIMFSYNNKELIINETVPNRFSPKSPDKAHLNLHINSLELGDSAVYFCASSQARHGELFFGEGSRLTVL.

This chain uses TRBV12-3 or TRBV12-4 with TRBJ1-2, with D possibly matching TRBD1 (6 bases). CDR3 size: 14 residues. V lost 6 bases to trimming and J lost 7 bases, with 18 bases between them. The CDR3 sequence is CASSPRTAVGGYTF. CDR3 DNA: TGTGCCAGCAGCCCCCGGACAGCGGTGGGTGGCTACACCTTC.

The chain has TRBV5-1 and TRBJ2-3; 11 nucleotides agree with TRBD2. V gave up 4 bases and J gave up 2 bases; unmatched junction bases: 12. Germline assignment: CDR1 SGHRS and CDR2 YFSETQ. The CDR3 consists of 18 residues. The CDR3 reads CASSTGLAVPTFTDTQYF. The CDR3 DNA is TGCGCCAGCAGCACGGGACTAGCGGTCCCCACATTCACAGATACGCAGTATTTT.